The 32 T cell receptor beta chains below all came from one sample that was sequenced in a study of shared clonotypes between healthy human individuals. TCRdb's copy holds only in-frame clones and misses some; the assay was immunoSEQ multiplex PCR. The sample records some 1 million clones, 75% being singletons. The sequencing sample was made of memory CD4+ T cells sorted from blood. Regarding subset: CD45RA-negative fraction. The receptors come from a man aged 18 to 35 in good health.

This rearrangement joins TRBV7-2 to TRBJ2-5; no reliable D call. The CDR3 loop spans 13 amino acids. CDR1 and CDR2 from the germline V gene are SGHTA and FQGNSA. V dropped 5 bases and J dropped 3 bases, with 10 bases sitting between them. The CDR3 nucleotides read TGTGCCAGCAGCCGCGGACCCAAAGAGACCCAGTACTTC. Its protein product is CASSRGPKETQYF. The full variable domain, with the rest looked up from reference TRBV7-2 and TRBJ2-5, is GAGVSQSPSNKVTEKGKDVELRCDPISGHTALYWYRQSLGQGLEFLIYFQGNSAPDKSGLPSDRFSAERTGGSVSTLTIQRTQQEDSAVYLCASSRGPKETQYFGPGTRLLVL.

This clone was detected a few times. The same CDR3 can be traced to other DNA sequences in this sample. The chain recombines TRBV11-3 with TRBJ1-1; no reliable D call. The V gene's germline CDR1 is SGHNT and CDR2 YENEEA. V was clipped by 4 bases and J by 1 base, with 7 bases between them. This CDR3 is built from 13 residues. The CDR3: CASSSHTNTEAFF. The CDR3 bases are TGTGCCAGCAGCTCGCACACGAACACTGAAGCTTTCTTT. The full variable domain, completed using reference TRBV11-3 and TRBJ1-1, is EAGVVQSPRYKIIEKKQPVAFWCNPISGHNTLYWYLQNLGQGPELLIRYENEEAVDDSQLPKDRFSAERLKGVDSTLKIQPAELGDSAVYLCASSSHTNTEAFFGQGTRLTVV.

This chain links TRBV18 with TRBJ2-5; weak D call: TRBD1 (5 bases). Germline-derived CDR1 and CDR2 are KGHSH and LQKENI. CDR3 length equals 13 residues. Trimming removed 5 bases from V and 1 base from J, with 8 bases in between. Here the CDR3 reads CASSTRGQETQYF. Written as DNA, the CDR3 is TGTGCCAGCTCAACAAGGGGCCAAGAGACCCAGTACTTC.

The J gene is TRBJ1-2, the V gene TRBV7-2; D gene unclear. This CDR3 has 12 residues. Trimming took 2 bases from V and 7 from J, leaving 8 bases between them. The germline V gene has CDR1 SGHTA and CDR2 FQGNSA. CDR3 sequence reads: CASSLPASGYTF. The CDR3 DNA follows: TGTGCCAGCAGCTTACCGGCTAGTGGCTACACCTTC.

A remark on this clone: A much larger clonotype is one base distant, so this may be a read error. The CDR3 DNA reads TGTGCCAGCAGCCCCGACACAAACTATGGCTACACCTTC. This sequence encodes CASSPDTNYGYTF. This rearrangement joins TRBV6-1 to TRBJ1-2; D not certain. V was shortened by 6 bases and J by 2 bases, with 10 bases between the two germline ends. Germline V gene sequence: CDR1 MNHNS, CDR2 SASEGT. The CDR3 runs 13 residues.

This clone was counted between two and nine times. The V and J genes are TRBV11-2 and TRBJ1-6, with TRBD1 identical over 8 bases. Germline loops: CDR1 SGHAT, CDR2 FQNNGV. Losses at the gene ends were 5 bases for V and 12 bases for J; bases not matched to a gene: 9. The CDR3 has 14 amino acids. The CDR3 bases are TGTGCCAGCAGCCCGTTGGCTGGGACAGGACCCCTCCACTTT. It codes for CASSPLAGTGPLHF. The full variable domain, rest sourced from reference TRBV11-2 and TRBJ1-6, is EAGVAQSPRYKIIEKRQSVAFWCNPISGHATLYWYQQILGQGPKLLIQFQNNGVVDDSQLPKDRFSAERLKGVDSTLKIQPAKLEDSAVYLCASSPLAGTGPLHFGNGTRLTVT.

The V call is TRBV5-1, the J call TRBJ1-6, with D unclear. CDR1 is SGHRS and CDR2 is YFSETQ in the germline V gene. The length of the CDR3 is 14 residues. V lost 4 bases to trimming and J lost 6 bases, with 11 bases between them. The CDR3 DNA reads TGCGCCAGCAGCGAGGGAAATAGTAATTCACCCCTCCACTTT. This gives the protein CASSEGNSNSPLHF.

Notes on this clone: A much larger clone differs from this one at a single base, so this may be a read error. Other DNA variants within this sample encode the same CDR3. J is TRBJ1-5 and V is TRBV2; D uncertain. This CDR3 comprises 13 residues. Germline V lookup: CDR1 SNHLY, CDR2 FYNNEI. The V end lost 3 bases, the J end lost 1 base, and 4 bases lay between the germline ends. In DNA form, the CDR3 reads TGTGCCAGCAGTGAGAACAGCAATCAGCCCCAGCATTTT. Translation: CASSENSNQPQHF.

The V call is TRBV11-2, the J call TRBJ1-1; 9 nucleotides match TRBD1. V lost 5 bases and J lost 0; bases outside the gene matches: 10. This CDR3 contains 17 residues. Germline lookup yields CDR1 SGHAT and CDR2 FQNNGV. The CDR3 coding sequence is TGTGCCAGCAGCCGCAATCCGGGACAGGGCATGAACACTGAAGCTTTCTTT. It codes for CASSRNPGQGMNTEAFF.

This clone was detected a few times. The chain uses TRBV7-6 and TRBJ2-7, with D tentatively TRBD2 (7 bases). The CDR3 runs to 18 residues. Trimming pared 4 bases from V and 2 bases from J, leaving 24 bases between. Germline V gene lookup returns CDR1 SGHVS and CDR2 FNYEAQ. The CDR3: CASSSLGGRGPTTYEQYF. The CDR3 nucleotides read TGTGCCAGCAGCTCGCTGGGTGGGCGGGGGCCTACTACCTACGAGCAGTACTTC.

The rearrangement joins TRBV5-4 to TRBJ2-5, with 11 bases lining up with TRBD2. Germline V gene sequence: CDR1 SGHNT, CDR2 YYREEE (reference sequence). V was clipped by 4 bases and J by 1 base; unmatched bases: 3. The CDR3 has 15 amino acids. Here the CDR3 reads CASSDSGRAQETQYF. DNA for the CDR3: TGTGCCAGCAGCGATAGCGGGAGGGCCCAAGAGACCCAGTACTTC.

The gene calls are TRBV30 and TRBJ2-3; 7 bases agree with TRBD2. Per the germline V gene, CDR1 is GTSNPN and CDR2 is SVGIG (reference sequence). The V segment lost 2 bases and the J segment 1 base; nucleotides outside the gene matches: 9. CDR3 length: 16 amino acids. CDR3 sequence (DNA): TGTGCCTGGAGTTCGTGGCGGGGGATGGGCACAGATACGCAGTATTTT. Translated, it gives CAWSSWRGMGTDTQYF.

On this clone: This sample also contains other DNA sequences that code for the same CDR3. The chain links TRBV9 to TRBJ1-6; TRBD1 matches at 8 bases. CDR1 is SGDLS, CDR2 YYNGEE, per germline. V was clipped by 0 bases and J by 10 bases; unmatched bases: 3. The CDR3 contains 14 residues. This CDR3 reads CASSVGQGHSPLHF. DNA of the CDR3: TGTGCCAGCAGCGTAGGACAGGGGCACTCACCCCTCCACTTT.

The V call is TRBV4-2, the J call TRBJ2-1; 8 nucleotides line up with TRBD2. The CDR3 is made up of 17 amino acids. The germline gives CDR1 LGHNA, CDR2 YNFKEQ. After removal of 0 bases from V and 7 bases from J, the junction contained 11 bases not matched to a gene. CDR3 nucleotides: TGTGCCAGCAGCCAAGATCGGGGGGGGACGAGAGGGAATGAGCAGTTCTTC. This encodes CASSQDRGGTRGNEQFF.

This clone showed up just a few times. J is TRBJ2-1 and V is TRBV9; D remains ambiguous. The V gene lost 0 bases and the J gene lost 7 bases, with 5 bases spanning the gap. Germline V gene lookup returns CDR1 SGDLS and CDR2 YYNGEE. CDR3 length: 12 residues. Written as DNA, the CDR3 is TGTGCCAGCAGCGTAGTCGCGAATGAGCAGTTCTTC. Protein sequence: CASSVVANEQFF.

With regard to this clone: This may come from a read error, since a much larger clone is one base off. V and J are TRBV7-6 and TRBJ1-5; D is undetermined. V was cut by 2 bases and J by 5 bases, with 4 bases left in between. The CDR3 length is 12 residues. Per the germline V gene, CDR1 is SGHVS and CDR2 is FNYEAQ. The CDR3 loop reads CASSLRDQPQHF. CDR3 coding DNA: TGTGCCAGCAGCTTACGGGATCAGCCCCAGCATTTT.

This clone was counted a few times. This rearrangement joins TRBV19 to TRBJ2-2, with D unresolved. V lost 7 bases and J lost 0, with 9 bases in between. CDR3 length: 14 residues. The V gene's germline CDR1 is LNHDA and CDR2 SQIVND (reference sequence). The CDR3 reads CASKGLSNTGELFF. CDR3 DNA: TGTGCCAGTAAAGGGCTTTCGAACACCGGGGAGCTGTTTTTT.

This clone was observed a single time. J is TRBJ2-7 and V is TRBV28, with 9 bases aligning to TRBD1. Germline CDR1 and CDR2: MDHEN and SYDVKM. J lost 4 bases, V lost 8 bases, and 9 bases had no gene match. The CDR3 loop spans 14 amino acids. The CDR3 DNA follows: TGTGCCAGCCGTGCTCGACAGGGGGGATACGAGCAGTACTTC. Its translation: CASRARQGGYEQYF.

The J gene is TRBJ1-1, the V gene TRBV2; D not certain. The germline gives CDR1 SNHLY, CDR2 FYNNEI. This CDR3 is built from 17 residues. Trimming removed 7 bases at V and 0 bases at J, with 21 bases between. The CDR3 spells CASNEGGLGAMNTEAFF. The CDR3 DNA reads as TGTGCCAGCAACGAGGGTGGGTTGGGAGCCATGAACACTGAAGCTTTCTTT. Drawing the rest from reference TRBV2 and TRBJ1-1, the complete variable domain is EPEVTQTPSHQVTQMGQEVILRCVPISNHLYFYWYRQILGQKVEFLVSFYNNEISEKSEIFDDQFSVERPDGSNFTLKIRSTKLEDSAMYFCASNEGGLGAMNTEAFFGQGTRLTVV.

The chain employs TRBV5-1 and TRBJ2-2; 8 positions match TRBD1. This CDR3 comprises 16 residues. The V and J ends lost 2 bases and 5 bases, in that order; junction bases with no gene match: 8. Germline CDR1 is SGHRS and CDR2 is YFSETQ. The CDR3 nucleotides are TGCGCCAGCAGCTTAATAACGGGACAGGTGACCGGGGAGCTGTTTTTT. Translated: CASSLITGQVTGELFF.

The V and J genes are TRBV19 and TRBJ2-2; 7 positions match TRBD1. Germline trimming cut 5 bases from V and 4 bases from J; bases unmatched to any gene: 7. The CDR3 runs to 15 residues. Germline V gene data show CDR1 as LNHDA and CDR2 as SQIVND (reference sequence). Written as DNA, the CDR3 is TGTGCCAGTAGTGTCGACAGGGCCGGCACCGGGGAGCTGTTTTTT. Amino acids: CASSVDRAGTGELFF.

As DNA, the CDR3 is TGCGCCAGCACCCACGGGACAGCTAAAGAGGGGTACACCTTC. Translated: CASTHGTAKEGYTF. The chain combines TRBV10-1 with TRBJ1-2, with 7 nucleotides matching TRBD1. V dropped 7 bases and J dropped 11; count of bases not matched to a gene: 16. Germline V gene sequence: CDR1 WNHNN, CDR2 SYGVQD (reference sequence). This CDR3 has 14 residues.

V and J are TRBV27 and TRBJ2-3; TRBD2 matches 9 bases. This CDR3 region has 16 residues. Germline V gene sequence: CDR1 MNHEY, CDR2 SMNVEV (reference sequence). The V segment lost 6 bases and the J segment 1 base; nucleotides outside the gene matches: 8. This CDR3 reads CASSTDRTSGTDTQYF. CDR3 bases: TGTGCCAGCAGCACGGACCGGACTAGCGGCACAGATACGCAGTATTTT.

CDR3 in DNA: TGTGCTAGTGGTGTCGGGGAGACCCAGTACTTC. Translation gives CASGVGETQYF. This chain links TRBV12-5 with TRBJ2-5; D ambiguous. Germline V gives CDR1 LGHNT, CDR2 FRNRAP. V was trimmed by 5 bases and J by 5 bases, leaving 6 bases between them. CDR3 length: 11 residues.

Of note for this clone: Other nucleotide sequences in the sample specify the same CDR3. This chain links TRBV5-6 with TRBJ1-6; D gene ambiguous. V was cut by 0 bases and J by 6 bases, with 7 bases left in between. CDR1 SGHDT and CDR2 YYEEEE come from the germline V gene. The CDR3 has 14 residues. CDR3 protein: CASSLGGTNSPLHF. CDR3 nucleotides: TGTGCCAGCAGCTTGGGTGGTACTAATTCACCCCTCCACTTT.

This clone was picked up a small number of times. This sequence joins TRBV19 and TRBJ2-1, with D unresolved. This CDR3 is 13 amino acids long. Trimming took 8 bases from V and 4 from J, leaving 12 bases between them. The germline CDR1 and CDR2 sequences are LNHDA and SQIVND (reference sequence). The CDR3 region is CASGLGRYNEQFF. DNA of the CDR3: TGTGCCAGTGGGTTAGGGCGTTACAATGAGCAGTTCTTC. The full variable domain, completed using reference TRBV19 and TRBJ2-1, is DGGITQSPKYLFRKEGQNVTLSCEQNLNHDAMYWYRQDPGQGLRLIYYSQIVNDFQKGDIAEGYSVSREKKESFPLTVTSAQKNPTAFYLCASGLGRYNEQFFGPGTRLTVL.

The rearrangement uses TRBV7-2 and TRBJ1-3; a weak D match, TRBD1 (5 bases). The CDR3 is 13 residues long. Trimming removed 2 bases at V and 8 bases at J, with 10 bases between. The germline gives CDR1 SGHTA, CDR2 FQGNSA. CDR3 DNA sequence: TGTGCCAGCAGCTTACAGGGCCTCGACACCATATATTTT. Protein: CASSLQGLDTIYF.

The CDR3 sequence is CASSPTGVYEQYF. CDR3 in DNA: TGTGCCAGCAGCCCAACAGGGGTCTACGAGCAGTACTTC. This sequence joins TRBV11-2 and TRBJ2-7, with TRBD1 identical over 7 bases. The J segment lost 3 bases and the V segment lost 5 bases, leaving 4 bases of the junction unmatched. Germline V gives CDR1 SGHAT, CDR2 FQNNGV. The CDR3 length is 13 residues.

The chain uses TRBV5-6 and TRBJ1-1, with 7 nucleotides matching TRBD1. V shed 4 bases and J 5 bases; nucleotides not matched to a gene: 14. The CDR3 is 16 residues long. CDR1 is SGHDT, CDR2 YYEEEE, per germline. This chain's CDR3 is CASSPTGISSYTEAFF. The CDR3 DNA sequence: TGTGCCAGCAGCCCGACAGGGATAAGTTCTTATACTGAAGCTTTCTTT.

This clone turned up a few times. The chain employs TRBV7-2 and TRBJ2-5; D gene uncertain. The J call may be in error: the DNA end matches TRBJ2-7 better. Germline V gene data show CDR1 as SGHTA and CDR2 as FQGNSA. The CDR3 contains 12 residues. The CDR3 sequence: CASSLTTYEQYF. The CDR3 nucleotides are TGTGCCAGCAGCCTCACGACCTACGAGCAGTACTTC.

The J gene is TRBJ1-3, the V gene TRBV28; D is undetermined. This CDR3 is 16 amino acids long. The V and J ends lost 4 bases and 4 bases respectively, with 17 bases between them. Looked up from germline, CDR1 is MDHEN and CDR2 is SYDVKM. The CDR3, as DNA: TGTGCCAGCAGTTCTCTGGATATCGGACTCGGAAACACCATATATTTT. The encoded protein is CASSSLDIGLGNTIYF.

The V and J genes are TRBV5-1 and TRBJ1-4; D uncertain. CDR3 length: 14 amino acids. V was cut by 6 bases and J by 7 bases, with 16 bases left in between. Germline V CDR1 and CDR2: SGHRS, YFSETQ. The CDR3 bases are TGCGCCAGCACCCCTCGGGGAAGTGGTGAAAAACTGTTTTTT. It yields the protein CASTPRGSGEKLFF.